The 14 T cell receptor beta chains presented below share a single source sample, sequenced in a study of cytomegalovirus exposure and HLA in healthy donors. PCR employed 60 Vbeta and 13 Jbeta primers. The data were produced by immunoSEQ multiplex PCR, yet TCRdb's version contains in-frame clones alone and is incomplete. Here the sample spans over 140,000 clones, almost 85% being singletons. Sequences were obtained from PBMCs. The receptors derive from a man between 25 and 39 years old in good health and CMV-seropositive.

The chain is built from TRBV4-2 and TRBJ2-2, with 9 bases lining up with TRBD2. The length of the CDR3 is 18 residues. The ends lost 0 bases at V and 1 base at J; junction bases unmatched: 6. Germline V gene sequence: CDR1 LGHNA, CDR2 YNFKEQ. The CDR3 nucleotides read TGTGCCAGCAGCCAAGAGCCTACAGCGGGGGGGAACACCGGGGAGCTGTTTTTT. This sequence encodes CASSQEPTAGGNTGELFF.

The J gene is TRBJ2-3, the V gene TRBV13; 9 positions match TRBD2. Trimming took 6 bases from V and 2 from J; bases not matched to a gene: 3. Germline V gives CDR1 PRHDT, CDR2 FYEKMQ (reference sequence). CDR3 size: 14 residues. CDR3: CASRRLADTDTQYF. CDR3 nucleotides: TGTGCCAGCAGGCGACTAGCGGACACAGATACGCAGTATTTT. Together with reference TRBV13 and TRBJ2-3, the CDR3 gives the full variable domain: AAGVIQSPRHLIKEKRETATLKCYPIPRHDTVYWYQQGPGQDPQFLISFYEKMQSDKGSIPDRFSAQQFSDYHSELNMSSLELGDSALYFCASRRLADTDTQYFGPGTRLTVL.

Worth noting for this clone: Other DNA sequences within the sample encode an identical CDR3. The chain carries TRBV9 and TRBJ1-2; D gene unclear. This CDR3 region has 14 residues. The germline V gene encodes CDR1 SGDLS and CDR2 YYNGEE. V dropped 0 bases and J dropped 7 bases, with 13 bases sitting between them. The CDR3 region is CASSVEPGEGGYTF. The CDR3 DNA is TGTGCCAGCAGCGTAGAGCCCGGGGAAGGTGGCTACACCTTC.

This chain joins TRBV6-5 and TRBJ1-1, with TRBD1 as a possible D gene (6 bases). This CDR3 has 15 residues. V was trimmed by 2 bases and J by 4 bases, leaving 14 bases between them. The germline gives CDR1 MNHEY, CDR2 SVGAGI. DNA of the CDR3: TGTGCCAGCAGTTACCGGGGGGCGAGAGGCACTGAAGCTTTCTTT. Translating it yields CASSYRGARGTEAFF.

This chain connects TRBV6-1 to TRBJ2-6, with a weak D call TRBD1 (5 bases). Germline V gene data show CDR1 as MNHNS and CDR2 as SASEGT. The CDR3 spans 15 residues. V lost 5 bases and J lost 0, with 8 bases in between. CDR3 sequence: CASSSGHSGANVLTF. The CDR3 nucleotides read TGTGCCAGCAGTTCCGGACACTCTGGGGCCAACGTCCTGACTTTC.

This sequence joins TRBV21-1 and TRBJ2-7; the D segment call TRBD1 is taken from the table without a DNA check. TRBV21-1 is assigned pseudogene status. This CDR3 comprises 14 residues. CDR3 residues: CASSTGQGPYEQYF. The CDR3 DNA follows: TGTGCCAGCAGCACGGGACAGGGCCCCTACGAGCAGTACTTC.

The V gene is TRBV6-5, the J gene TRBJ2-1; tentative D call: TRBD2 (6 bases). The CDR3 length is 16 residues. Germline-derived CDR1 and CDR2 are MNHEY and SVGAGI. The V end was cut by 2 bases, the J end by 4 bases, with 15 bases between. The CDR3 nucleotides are TGTGCCAGCAGTTACGGTTCCGGGAGAAATTACAATGAGCAGTTCTTC. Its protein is CASSYGSGRNYNEQFF.

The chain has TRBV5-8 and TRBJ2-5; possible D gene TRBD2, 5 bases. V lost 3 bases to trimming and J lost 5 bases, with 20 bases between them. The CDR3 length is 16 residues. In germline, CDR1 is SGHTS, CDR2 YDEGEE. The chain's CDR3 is CASSSLTRRGKETQYF. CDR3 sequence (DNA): TGTGCCAGCAGCTCGCTGACGCGTCGGGGAAAGGAGACCCAGTACTTC.

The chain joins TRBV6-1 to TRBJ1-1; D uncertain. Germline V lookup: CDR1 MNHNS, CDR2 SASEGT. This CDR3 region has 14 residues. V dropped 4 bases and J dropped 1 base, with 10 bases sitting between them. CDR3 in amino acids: CASSGRRRNTEAFF. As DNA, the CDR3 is TGTGCCAGCAGTGGGCGGAGGAGGAACACTGAAGCTTTCTTT.

CDR3 residues: CASSFATGTGVDEQYF. CDR3 bases: TGCGCCAGCAGCTTTGCGACCGGGACAGGGGTAGACGAGCAGTACTTC. The chain carries TRBV5-1 and TRBJ2-7, with 10 bases fitting TRBD1. Germline assignment: CDR1 SGHRS and CDR2 YFSETQ. The V gene end was trimmed by 2 bases and the J gene end by 5 bases; junction bases not matched to a gene: 10. CDR3 length equals 16 residues.

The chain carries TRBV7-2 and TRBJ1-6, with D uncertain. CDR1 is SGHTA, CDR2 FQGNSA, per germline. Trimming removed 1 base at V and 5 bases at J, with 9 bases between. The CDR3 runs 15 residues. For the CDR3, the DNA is TGTGCCAGCAGCTTAGTCCCTACGGATAATTCACCCCTCCACTTT. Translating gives CASSLVPTDNSPLHF. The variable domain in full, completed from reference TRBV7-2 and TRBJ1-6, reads GAGVSQSPSNKVTEKGKDVELRCDPISGHTALYWYRQSLGQGLEFLIYFQGNSAPDKSGLPSDRFSAERTGGSVSTLTIQRTQQEDSAVYLCASSLVPTDNSPLHFGNGTRLTVT.

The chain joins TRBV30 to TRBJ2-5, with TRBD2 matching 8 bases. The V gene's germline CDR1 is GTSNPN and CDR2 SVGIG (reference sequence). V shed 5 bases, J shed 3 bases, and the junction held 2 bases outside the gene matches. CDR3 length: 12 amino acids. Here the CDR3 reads CAWGLAEETQYF. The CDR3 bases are TGTGCCTGGGGACTAGCAGAAGAGACCCAGTACTTC.

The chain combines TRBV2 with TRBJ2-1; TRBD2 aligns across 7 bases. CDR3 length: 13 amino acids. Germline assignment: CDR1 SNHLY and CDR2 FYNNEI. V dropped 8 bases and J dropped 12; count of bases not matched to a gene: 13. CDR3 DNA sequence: TGTGCCAGCTGCGTTGCTCCCGGACTAGTGCAGTTCTTC. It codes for CASCVAPGLVQFF.

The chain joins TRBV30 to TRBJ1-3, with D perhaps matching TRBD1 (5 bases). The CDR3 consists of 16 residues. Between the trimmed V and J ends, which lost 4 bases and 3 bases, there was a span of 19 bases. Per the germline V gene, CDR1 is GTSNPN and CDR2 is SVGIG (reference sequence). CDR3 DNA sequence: TGTGCCTGGACTAAGACGGGGGGGGTAGGTGGAAACACCATATATTTT. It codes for CAWTKTGGVGGNTIYF.